The 24 T cell receptor beta chains given below trace back to one sample, sequenced in a study of PD-L1 blockade in urothelial cancer. Time point given: pretreatment peripheral blood. Measured with immunoSEQ multiplex PCR; TCRdb has only the in-frame clones, and not every one. The sample has some 87,000 clones; about nine tenths are singletons. The material was PBMCs, obtained around atezolizumab (anti-PD-L1) treatment. The receptors shown here come from a man in his 60s with urothelial cancer.

The J gene is TRBJ2-7, the V gene TRBV19; 7 nucleotides align to TRBD1. The CDR3 is 15 residues long. Germline V lookup: CDR1 LNHDA, CDR2 SQIVND (reference sequence). J gave up 6 bases and V 1 base, and 9 bases lay outside the gene matches. In nucleotides, the CDR3 is TGTGCCAGTAGTATAGGGGCAGGGGGTTCTGGCGAGCAGTACTTC. Amino acids: CASSIGAGGSGEQYF.

The genes are TRBV7-6 and TRBJ2-1; D might be TRBD2 (6 bases). V lost 4 bases to trimming and J lost 4 bases, with 14 bases between them. The germline V gene has CDR1 SGHVS and CDR2 FNYEAQ. The length of the CDR3 is 15 residues. CDR3 DNA sequence: TGTGCCAGCAGCTCCAGCGGGCAGACATACAATGAGCAGTTCTTC. Translation gives CASSSSGQTYNEQFF.

The rearrangement joins TRBV27 to TRBJ2-3, with D perhaps TRBD1 (5 bases). V lost 5 bases and J 6 bases, leaving 15 bases between the germline ends. Germline CDR1 MNHEY, CDR2 SMNVEV (reference sequence). The CDR3 extends over 14 amino acids. CDR3 coding DNA: TGTGCCAGCAGTCAACGCCAGGGTGCCGATACGCAGTATTTT. Amino acid sequence: CASSQRQGADTQYF.

The V gene is TRBV27, the J gene TRBJ1-1; 9 nucleotides match TRBD1. Per germline, CDR1 MNHEY and CDR2 SMNVEV (reference sequence). After removal of 5 bases from V and 11 bases from J, the junction contained 12 bases not matched to a gene. This CDR3 has 14 residues. The CDR3 spells CASSPPPAGQGAFF. In nucleotides, the CDR3 is TGTGCCAGCAGTCCCCCCCCGGCCGGACAGGGGGCTTTCTTT.

J is TRBJ2-1 and V is TRBV28, with D tentatively TRBD2 (6 bases). Germline CDR1 reads MDHEN; CDR2 reads SYDVKM. The CDR3 runs to 17 residues. V lost 6 bases to trimming and J lost 5 bases, with 23 bases between them. CDR3 protein: CASRISSGAPPHNEQFF. CDR3 DNA: TGTGCCAGCAGGATTAGTAGCGGAGCCCCCCCCCACAATGAGCAGTTCTTC.

V and J are TRBV28 and TRBJ1-5; D is possibly TRBD1 (6 bases). Trimming shortened V by 6 bases and J by 3 bases, and 9 bases separated the two germline ends. The CDR3 contains 13 residues. Germline V gene sequence: CDR1 MDHEN, CDR2 SYDVKM. The CDR3 here is CASSGQFNQPQHF. The CDR3 region has the DNA TGTGCCAGCAGCGGACAGTTCAATCAGCCCCAGCATTTT.

This clone was counted between two and nine times. The V and J genes are TRBV7-9 and TRBJ2-7; the D gene is possibly TRBD1 (5 bases). V was cut by 3 bases and J by 5 bases, with 17 bases left in between. Germline V gene sequence: CDR1 SEHNR, CDR2 FQNEAQ (reference sequence). The length of the CDR3 is 15 residues. CDR3 residues: CASSFPDPPGNEQYF. In nucleotides, the CDR3 is TGTGCCAGCAGCTTCCCCGACCCTCCAGGGAACGAGCAGTACTTC.

This clone was picked up a small number of times. The chain carries TRBV28 and TRBJ1-1; TRBD1 agrees at 10 bases. Germline CDR1 and CDR2: MDHEN and SYDVKM. The CDR3 runs to 14 residues. Germline trimming cut 8 bases from V and 0 bases from J; bases unmatched to any gene: 3. The CDR3 DNA follows: TGTGCCAGCGGGACAGGGGCGATGAACACTGAAGCTTTCTTT. Its translation: CASGTGAMNTEAFF.

The chain has TRBV18 and TRBJ2-1, with TRBD2 matching over 9 bases. V was clipped by 3 bases and J by 6 bases; unmatched bases: 12. This CDR3 contains 17 residues. The germline CDR1 and CDR2 sequences are KGHSH and LQKENI. CDR3 in amino acids: CASSPATGRGGPNEQFF. The CDR3 nucleotides read TGTGCCAGCTCACCCGCCACCGGGCGGGGGGGCCCCAATGAGCAGTTCTTC.

J is TRBJ2-1 and V is TRBV18; possible D gene TRBD2, 5 bases. The length of the CDR3 is 14 residues. V was cut by 5 bases and J by 7 bases, with 15 bases left in between. CDR1 KGHSH and CDR2 LQKENI come from the germline V gene. CDR3 residues: CASSSRVVANEQFF. The CDR3 DNA reads as TGTGCCAGCTCATCTAGGGTAGTAGCGAATGAGCAGTTCTTC.

The gene calls are TRBV15 and TRBJ1-2; D remains ambiguous. CDR1 is LNHNV and CDR2 is YYDKDF in the germline V gene (reference sequence). The CDR3 is 13 residues long. V was cut by 5 bases and J by 4 bases, with 11 bases left in between. The CDR3 DNA follows: TGTGCCACCAGCGCGGCGTCATCCTATGGCTACACCTTC. Encoded protein: CATSAASSYGYTF.

The CDR3 loop is CAISTVSAGANVLTF. The CDR3 DNA follows: TGTGCCATCAGTACAGTATCAGCTGGGGCCAACGTCCTGACTTTC. The chain is built from TRBV10-3 and TRBJ2-6; no firm D call. Trimming stripped 5 bases from V and 2 bases from J, with 10 bases between. Germline CDR1 is ENHRY and CDR2 is SYGVKD. The CDR3 is 15 residues long.

This clone was found a few times. V gene TRBV6-1 combines with J gene TRBJ1-1; TRBD1 is a possible D gene (6 bases). The CDR3 extends over 14 amino acids. Germline V CDR1 and CDR2: MNHNS, SASEGT. The V end lost 4 bases, the J end lost 6 bases, and 15 bases lay between the germline ends. The CDR3 protein is CASSALTGSAEAFF. The CDR3 bases are TGTGCCAGCAGTGCCCTTACAGGGAGTGCTGAAGCTTTCTTT.

The V gene is TRBV7-9, the J gene TRBJ2-2; possibly TRBD1 for D (5 bases). This CDR3 is 13 amino acids long. Germline CDR1 SEHNR, CDR2 FQNEAQ (reference sequence). The CDR3, as DNA: TGTCTTGGGGCAGGCCAGAACACCGGGGAGCTGTTTTTT. This encodes CLGAGQNTGELFF.

This clone is labeled medium-sized. The J gene is TRBJ1-2, the V gene TRBV19; tentative D call: TRBD1 (5 bases). Per the germline V gene, CDR1 is LNHDA and CDR2 is SQIVND (reference sequence). This CDR3 comprises 11 residues. Trimming stripped 4 bases from V and 5 bases from J, with 5 bases between. The CDR3 loop reads CASSTGYGYTF. In DNA, the CDR3 is TGTGCCAGTAGTACAGGGTATGGCTACACCTTC.

This clone was recorded only once. The junction shows a germline mismatch at one end, possibly a read error. V usage is TRBV2 and J usage is TRBJ1-3, with D perhaps matching TRBD1 (5 bases). CDR3 size: 14 residues. Germline CDR1 is SNHLY and CDR2 is FYNNEI. This CDR3 is CASSEQWVVAQGGF. CDR3 DNA: TGTGCCAGCAGTGAACAGTGGGTTGTGGCCCAGGGCGGCTTT.

This chain joins TRBV7-9 and TRBJ1-4, with D unclear. The V and J ends lost 4 bases and 3 bases respectively, with 9 bases between them. The CDR3 consists of 14 residues. CDR1 is SEHNR and CDR2 is FQNEAQ in the germline V gene (reference sequence). The CDR3: CASSSQSANEKLFF. CDR3 bases: TGTGCCAGCAGCTCACAAAGCGCTAATGAAAAACTGTTTTTT.

The chain couples TRBV7-8 to TRBJ2-7; 9 nucleotides match TRBD1. Trimming removed 4 bases from V and 3 bases from J; junction bases left unmatched: 7. The CDR3 totals 15 residues. CDR1 and CDR2 (germline): SGHVS, FQNEAQ. In DNA, the CDR3 is TGTGCCAGCAGCTCGGACAGGGGTATTTTCTACGAGCAGTACTTC. Protein sequence: CASSSDRGIFYEQYF. Using reference TRBV7-8 and TRBJ2-7 for the parts outside the CDR3, the full variable domain is GAGVSQSPRYKVAKRGQDVALRCDPISGHVSLFWYQQALGQGPEFLTYFQNEAQLDKSGLPSDRFFAERPEGSVSTLKIQRTQQEDSAVYLCASSSDRGIFYEQYFGPGTRLTVT.

J is TRBJ2-6 and V is TRBV9, with 7 bases fitting TRBD2. In germline, CDR1 is SGDLS, CDR2 YYNGEE. The CDR3 runs to 16 residues. J was trimmed by 0 bases and V by 2 bases; bases with no gene match: 2. The CDR3 sequence is CASSVGGDSGANVLTF. The CDR3 DNA is TGTGCCAGCAGCGTGGGGGGGGACTCTGGGGCCAACGTCCTGACTTTC.

V is TRBV28 and J is TRBJ1-1; the match to TRBD1 covers 9 bases. The V segment lost 2 bases and the J segment 7 bases; nucleotides outside the gene matches: 5. The CDR3 length is 14 residues. Germline assignment: CDR1 MDHEN and CDR2 SYDVKM. CDR3: CASSLRTGAGEAFF. In nucleotides, the CDR3 is TGTGCCAGCAGTTTACGGACAGGGGCTGGTGAAGCTTTCTTT.

V is TRBV9 and J is TRBJ2-3, with 12 bases that match TRBD1. This CDR3 region has 16 residues. CDR1 SGDLS and CDR2 YYNGEE come from the germline V gene. Unmatched junction bases numbered 6, after V lost 3 bases and J lost 4 bases. The DNA of the CDR3 is TGTGCCAGCAGCGCATCGGGACAGGGGGCCGCAGATACGCAGTATTTT. Translated, it gives CASSASGQGAADTQYF.

The chain combines TRBV7-9 with TRBJ2-1, with D possibly matching TRBD2 (6 bases). CDR1 and CDR2 from the germline V gene are SEHNR and FQNEAQ (reference sequence). V was clipped by 4 bases and J by 10 bases, with 14 bases between them. The CDR3 is 13 amino acids. CDR3 residues: CASSSSLSGEQFF. CDR3 bases: TGTGCCAGCAGCTCGAGCTTAAGCGGGGAGCAGTTCTTC.

This chain connects TRBV29-1 to TRBJ1-1; a weak D match, TRBD1 (6 bases). Trimming left V 5 bases short and J 0 bases short, with 19 bases between. The germline gives CDR1 SQVTM, CDR2 ANQGSEA. The CDR3 covers 16 residues. The CDR3 DNA is TGCAGCGTTACCCACGGGACACCTCCCTTGAACACTGAAGCTTTCTTT. Encoded protein: CSVTHGTPPLNTEAFF.

The V gene is TRBV6-4, the J gene TRBJ1-1; D gene unclear. Trimming left V 4 bases short and J 0 bases short, with 6 bases between. Germline CDR1 is MRHNA and CDR2 is SNTAGT. This CDR3 spans 13 amino acids. The CDR3 is CASSAAMNTEAFF. The CDR3 DNA reads TGTGCCAGCAGTGCCGCGATGAACACTGAAGCTTTCTTT.